Following are 18 T cell receptor beta chains from one sample sequenced in a study of T cell responses to AZD1222 COVID-19 vaccine. Sequencing used immunoSEQ multiplex PCR; TCRdb keeps in-frame clones, though not all of them. The data contain approximately 110,000 clones, over 75% of them singletons. The material sequenced was peripheral blood, taken on day 0 of AZD1222 vaccination. The receptors were sampled from an adult in good health.

The chain joins TRBV7-2 to TRBJ1-1; unclear D gene. Germline CDR1 SGHTA, CDR2 FQGNSA. The V end was cut by 1 base, the J end by 2 bases, with 5 bases between. This CDR3 has 13 residues. Here the CDR3 DNA reads TGTGCCAGCAGCTTAGAGCCTAACACTGAAGCTTTCTTT. This encodes CASSLEPNTEAFF.

The chain is built from TRBV7-6 and TRBJ2-2; the D gene could be TRBD1 or TRBD2 (5 bases each). Germline CDR1 is SGHVS and CDR2 is FNYEAQ. V shed 2 bases and J shed 4 bases, with 11 bases lying between them. The CDR3 is 15 amino acids. The CDR3 protein is CASSLMRGGTGELFF. CDR3 bases: TGTGCCAGCAGCTTAATGAGGGGCGGCACCGGGGAGCTGTTTTTT.

The rearrangement links TRBV21-1 to TRBJ2-7. TRBV21-1 is assigned pseudogene status. This CDR3 has 16 amino acids. CDR3 loop: CASSEETGRERYEQYV. CDR3 coding DNA: TGTGCCAGCAGCGAAGAGACAGGGCGGGAGCGGTACGAGCAGTACGTC.

V gene TRBV24-1 combines with J gene TRBJ2-3, with D possibly matching TRBD2 (6 bases). The ends were cut back, 4 bases at V and 14 bases at J, with 21 bases in the middle. There are 14 residues in the CDR3. Germline values: CDR1 KGHDR, CDR2 SFDVKD. CDR3 loop: CATSEPPLLAGVYF. The CDR3 coding sequence is TGTGCCACCAGTGAACCCCCGTTACTAGCCGGAGTGTATTTT.

The chain recombines TRBV30 with TRBJ2-5; TRBD1 agrees at 7 bases. The J segment lost 5 bases and the V segment lost 1 base, leaving 7 bases of the junction unmatched. The germline CDR1 and CDR2 sequences are GTSNPN and SVGIG (reference sequence). This CDR3 is built from 14 residues. CDR3 region: CAWSARQGRETQYF. CDR3 nucleotide sequence: TGTGCCTGGAGTGCGCGACAGGGTCGGGAGACCCAGTACTTC. The full variable domain, rest sourced from reference TRBV30 and TRBJ2-5, is SQTIHQWPATLVQPVGSPLSLECTVEGTSNPNLYWYRQAAGRGLQLLFYSVGIGQISSEVPQNLSASRPQDRQFILSSKKLLLSDSGFYLCAWSARQGRETQYFGPGTRLLVL.

V is TRBV10-3 and J is TRBJ2-1; tentative D call: TRBD1 (5 bases). Between the trimmed V and J ends, which lost 0 bases and 9 bases, there was a span of 6 bases. CDR1 is ENHRY and CDR2 is SYGVKD in the germline V gene. This CDR3 region has 12 residues. As DNA, the CDR3 is TGTGCCATCAGTGAGTCCCAGGGTGAGCAGTTCTTC. Residues: CAISESQGEQFF.

Worth noting for this clone: The identical CDR3 is also encoded by other nucleotide sequences in the sample. The chain uses TRBV27 and TRBJ2-7; weak D call: TRBD1 (5 bases). The CDR3 contains 11 residues. V lost 6 bases and J 4 bases, leaving 7 bases between the germline ends. Germline V lookup: CDR1 MNHEY, CDR2 SMNVEV (reference sequence). This chain's CDR3 is CASSQGYEQYF. The CDR3 DNA sequence: TGTGCCAGCAGCCAGGGATACGAGCAGTACTTC.

The genes are TRBV4-3 and TRBJ2-2; D is possibly TRBD1 (6 bases). In germline, CDR1 is LGHNA, CDR2 YSLEER. This CDR3 spans 16 amino acids. Trimming left V 11 bases short and J 4 bases short, with 23 bases between. The CDR3 nucleotides read TGCGCCCCCAGTCCCCTCATGGACAGCTTCACCGGGGAGCTGTTTTTT. It encodes CAPSPLMDSFTGELFF.

This sequence joins TRBV29-1 and TRBJ1-1; tentatively, D is TRBD1 (5 bases). Germline CDR1 reads SQVTM; CDR2 reads ANQGSEA. V lost 1 base, J lost 4 bases, and 13 bases lay in between. The CDR3 length is 14 residues. This CDR3 reads CSVEGRGSPTEAFF. The CDR3 region has the DNA TGCAGCGTTGAAGGACGGGGGTCCCCCACTGAAGCTTTCTTT.

The V call is TRBV18, the J call TRBJ1-2, with D hard to call. V was pared by 1 base and J by 3 bases, with 12 bases between. In germline, CDR1 is KGHSH, CDR2 LQKENI. The CDR3 runs 15 residues. This CDR3 is CASSPRVGKDYGYTF. DNA for the CDR3: TGTGCCAGCTCACCACGGGTTGGTAAGGACTATGGCTACACCTTC.

V and J are TRBV6-5 and TRBJ1-1; D ambiguous. The CDR3 is 15 amino acids. V was clipped by 0 bases and J by 0 bases, with 8 bases between them. Germline V gene sequence: CDR1 MNHEY, CDR2 SVGAGI. In DNA, the CDR3 is TGTGCCAGCAGTTACTCGTGGGGATTGAACACTGAAGCTTTCTTT. As protein: CASSYSWGLNTEAFF.

The CDR3 protein is CASSLVGLGETQYF. The DNA of the CDR3 is TGCGCCAGCAGCTTGGTGGGGCTCGGGGAGACCCAGTACTTC. The chain uses TRBV5-1 and TRBJ2-5; perhaps TRBD1 as D (5 bases). The CDR3 runs to 14 residues. Germline V gene sequence: CDR1 SGHRS, CDR2 YFSETQ. The V and J ends lost 0 bases and 5 bases respectively, with 11 bases between them. Based on the CDR3 plus reference TRBV5-1 and TRBJ2-5, the full variable domain is KAGVTQTPRYLIKTRGQQVTLSCSPISGHRSVSWYQQTPGQGLQFLFEYFSETQRNKGNFPGRFSGRQFSNSRSEMNVSTLELGDSALYLCASSLVGLGETQYFGPGTRLLVL.

The chain employs TRBV9 and TRBJ2-5, with TRBD1 matching over 7 bases. There are 14 residues in the CDR3. The V segment lost 2 bases and the J segment 3 bases; nucleotides outside the gene matches: 4. Per germline, CDR1 SGDLS and CDR2 YYNGEE. CDR3 region: CASSVDTGEETQYF. The CDR3 coding sequence is TGTGCCAGCAGCGTCGACACAGGGGAAGAGACCCAGTACTTC.

This clone was observed a single time. The chain is built from TRBV28 and TRBJ1-6; 10 bases agree with TRBD1. Germline CDR1 is MDHEN and CDR2 is SYDVKM. V shed 1 base and J 8 bases; nucleotides not matched to a gene: 5. The CDR3 covers 16 residues. CDR3 amino acids: CASSLSGTGDHSPLHF. The CDR3 coding sequence is TGTGCCAGCAGTTTATCGGGGACAGGGGATCATTCACCCCTCCACTTT.

V gene TRBV25-1 combines with J gene TRBJ1-3; D call uncertain. The germline V gene encodes CDR1 MGHDK and CDR2 SYGVNS. Trimming removed 3 bases at V and 0 bases at J, with 18 bases between. The CDR3 has 18 amino acids. CDR3 bases: TGTGCCAGCAGTGATCACAGAGTGTGGTCCAGCTCTGGAAACACCATATATTTT. Its translation is CASSDHRVWSSSGNTIYF. The entire variable domain, with the rest obtained from reference TRBV25-1 and TRBJ1-3, is as follows: EADIYQTPRYLVIGTGKKITLECSQTMGHDKMYWYQQDPGMELHLIHYSYGVNSTEKGDLSSESTVSRIRTEHFPLTLESARPSHTSQYLCASSDHRVWSSSGNTIYFGEGSWLTVV.

Regarding this clone: The junction departs from germline at one end; a sequencing error may be responsible. The chain combines TRBV28 with TRBJ2-7; tentative D call: TRBD2 (5 bases). CDR1 and CDR2 (germline): MDHEN, SYDVKM. The CDR3 length is 11 residues. The CDR3 sequence is CASSFGIRRDF. CDR3 DNA: TGTGCCAGCAGTTTTGGAATACGGCGGGACTTC.

This chain links TRBV10-3 with TRBJ1-1, with D unclear. Germline loops: CDR1 ENHRY, CDR2 SYGVKD. The CDR3 is 14 amino acids. V lost 2 bases and J lost 1, with 8 bases in between. The CDR3 sequence is CAISELSPNTEAFF. As DNA, the CDR3 is TGTGCCATCAGTGAGCTCTCCCCGAACACTGAAGCTTTCTTT.

This chain uses TRBV5-6 with TRBJ2-7; D is possibly TRBD1 or TRBD2 (5 bases each). Germline loops: CDR1 SGHDT, CDR2 YYEEEE. This CDR3 contains 14 residues. V was trimmed by 2 bases and J by 6 bases, leaving 15 bases between them. The chain's CDR3 is CASSFSPGRGEQYV. CDR3 DNA: TGTGCCAGCAGCTTCTCCCCGGGGCGAGGCGAGCAGTACGTC.